The 29 T cell receptor beta chains below were found in one sample sequenced in a study of blood T cell repertoires in COVID-19. Profiled with immunoSEQ multiplex PCR; TCRdb holds only in-frame clones, not every one. Of around 160,000 clones listed, approximately 83% are singletons. Sample: PBMCs or T cells enriched from blood (not recorded which). The source is a woman aged 60-75 years who had recovered from COVID-19.

V and J are TRBV2 and TRBJ2-7; TRBD2 aligns across 8 bases. The CDR3 sequence is 12 residues long. Germline V CDR1 and CDR2: SNHLY, FYNNEI. J gave up 6 bases and V 7 bases, and 5 bases lay outside the gene matches. The CDR3 nucleotides are TGTGCCAGCATAGCGGGGTTCGGCGAGCAGTACTTC. As protein: CASIAGFGEQYF.

This chain joins TRBV4-1 and TRBJ2-7; D possibly corresponds to TRBD1 (6 bases). Trimming took off 1 base at V and 2 bases at J, with 12 bases between the two ends. The CDR3 totals 15 residues. Per germline, CDR1 MGHRA and CDR2 YSYEKL. The DNA of the CDR3 is TGCGCCAGCAGCCAAGCGGACAGCCTTACCTACGAGCAGTACTTC. It encodes CASSQADSLTYEQYF.

V usage is TRBV3-1 (or the pseudogene TRBV3-2) and J usage is TRBJ2-7, with D maybe TRBD2 (6 bases). Trimming took off 0 bases at V and 11 bases at J, with 26 bases between the two ends. This CDR3 has 17 amino acids. Germline lookup yields CDR1 LGHDT and CDR2 YNNKEL (reference sequence). The CDR3 DNA follows: TGTGCCAGCAGCCAAGACGAAGCGACTAGTCGGGTACTGGAGAAGTACTTC. The encoded protein is CASSQDEATSRVLEKYF.

V is TRBV5-1 and J is TRBJ2-7; 8 nucleotides match TRBD2. V shed 0 bases, J shed 3 bases, and the junction held 5 bases outside the gene matches. The CDR3 covers 15 residues. Germline assignment: CDR1 SGHRS and CDR2 YFSETQ. CDR3 sequence reads: CASSLDPAGVYEQYF. DNA for the CDR3: TGCGCCAGCAGCTTGGATCCAGCGGGAGTCTACGAGCAGTACTTC.

The chain employs TRBV7-2 and TRBJ1-6; TRBD1 matches at 8 bases. This CDR3 has 16 residues. Germline V gene lookup returns CDR1 SGHTA and CDR2 FQGNSA. The V segment lost 1 base and the J segment 9 bases; nucleotides outside the gene matches: 8. CDR3 region: CASSLVPTGGGSPLHF. The CDR3 DNA reads TGTGCCAGCAGCTTAGTACCCACAGGGGGAGGTTCACCCCTCCACTTT.

J is TRBJ2-1 and V is TRBV19, with D maybe TRBD1 (6 bases). V dropped 5 bases and J dropped 14 bases, with 13 bases sitting between them. Germline V gene data show CDR1 as LNHDA and CDR2 as SQIVND (reference sequence). The CDR3 is made up of 11 amino acids. Here the CDR3 reads CASSRGQPKFF. The CDR3 DNA sequence: TGTGCCAGTAGTCGCGGACAGCCGAAGTTCTTC. The full variable domain, with the rest looked up from reference TRBV19 and TRBJ2-1, is DGGITQSPKYLFRKEGQNVTLSCEQNLNHDAMYWYRQDPGQGLRLIYYSQIVNDFQKGDIAEGYSVSREKKESFPLTVTSAQKNPTAFYLCASSRGQPKFFGPGTRLTVL.

The V call is TRBV19, the J call TRBJ1-6; tentatively, D is TRBD1 (6 bases). Germline V gene lookup returns CDR1 LNHDA and CDR2 SQIVND (reference sequence). The CDR3 consists of 14 residues. V lost 7 bases, J lost 7 bases, and 14 bases lay in between. CDR3: CASTRRQGNSPLHF. The CDR3 coding sequence is TGTGCCAGTACCCGTCGGCAGGGGAATTCACCCCTCCACTTT. The full variable domain, with the rest looked up from reference TRBV19 and TRBJ1-6, is DGGITQSPKYLFRKEGQNVTLSCEQNLNHDAMYWYRQDPGQGLRLIYYSQIVNDFQKGDIAEGYSVSREKKESFPLTVTSAQKNPTAFYLCASTRRQGNSPLHFGNGTRLTVT.

The DNA for the CDR3 is TGTGCCATCAGCCCCGACATCCACATTCAGTACTTC. This sequence encodes CAISPDIHIQYF. The V call is TRBV10-3, the J call TRBJ2-4, with D hard to call. CDR1 is ENHRY and CDR2 is SYGVKD in the germline V gene. The germline V and J ends were trimmed by 6 bases and 8 bases, with 11 bases remaining between them. The CDR3 extends over 12 amino acids.

J is TRBJ1-2 and V is TRBV27; D not resolved. This CDR3 has 13 residues. The germline V gene has CDR1 MNHEY and CDR2 SMNVEV (reference sequence). Trimming pared 5 bases from V and 5 bases from J, leaving 12 bases between. The CDR3 DNA is TGTGCCAGCAGTCCAAGTGGAGGTTATGGCTACACCTTC. Translation: CASSPSGGYGYTF.

J is TRBJ1-4 and V is TRBV7-9; D unresolved. Germline CDR1 reads SEHNR; CDR2 reads FQNEAQ (reference sequence). V was cut by 3 bases and J by 0 bases, with 11 bases left in between. The CDR3 loop spans 16 amino acids. Here the CDR3 reads CASSFRTDATNEKLFF. CDR3 DNA: TGTGCCAGCAGCTTCCGAACAGACGCAACTAATGAAAAACTGTTTTTT.

The gene calls are TRBV29-1 and TRBJ1-2; D perhaps matches TRBD1 (5 bases). V shed 8 bases and J shed 7 bases, with 14 bases lying between them. Per the germline V gene, CDR1 is SQVTM and CDR2 is ANQGSEA. The length of the CDR3 is 11 residues. CDR3 nucleotide sequence: TGCAGCATAAAGGAGGGGTCTGGCTACACCTTC. Amino acid sequence: CSIKEGSGYTF.

There are a few counts of this clone. CDR3 in amino acids: CASSTPVREAFF. Here the CDR3 DNA reads TGTGCCAGCAGCACCCCGGTCCGGGAAGCTTTCTTT. The rearrangement uses TRBV7-9 and TRBJ1-1; D is undetermined. V was pared by 5 bases and J by 8 bases, with 12 bases between. Germline V gene sequence: CDR1 SEHNR, CDR2 FQNEAQ (reference sequence). CDR3 length: 12 amino acids. Full variable domain (missing parts from reference TRBV7-9 and TRBJ1-1): DTGVSQNPRHKITKRGQNVTFRCDPISEHNRLYWYRQTLGQGPEFLTYFQNEAQLEKSRLLSDRFSAERPKGSFSTLEIQRTEQGDSAMYLCASSTPVREAFFGQGTRLTVV.

The chain links TRBV3-1 (or the pseudogene TRBV3-2) to TRBJ1-5; 10 bases align to TRBD1. V gave up 0 bases and J gave up 9 bases; unmatched junction bases: 8. The CDR3 sequence is 16 residues long. CDR1 LGHDT and CDR2 YNNKEL come from the germline V gene (reference sequence). The CDR3 loop is CASSQDSRDRGPPQHF. The CDR3 DNA reads TGTGCCAGCAGCCAAGACTCCCGGGACAGGGGCCCGCCCCAGCATTTT.

This chain joins TRBV2 and TRBJ1-2; 9 bases are a match to TRBD1. J was trimmed by 5 bases and V by 11 bases; bases with no gene match: 12. Germline CDR1 and CDR2: SNHLY and FYNNEI. The CDR3 consists of 14 residues. Here the CDR3 reads CAATATGGGYGYTF. In DNA form, the CDR3 reads TGTGCCGCCACCGCGACAGGGGGAGGGTATGGCTACACCTTC.

The chain joins TRBV6-5 to TRBJ2-7; D is possibly TRBD1 (5 bases). The CDR3 loop spans 13 amino acids. CDR1 is MNHEY, CDR2 SVGAGI, per germline. The V gene lost 3 bases and the J gene lost 5 bases, with 11 bases spanning the gap. The CDR3: CASSYWQGNEQYF. In DNA form, the CDR3 reads TGTGCCAGCAGTTATTGGCAGGGCAACGAGCAGTACTTC.

V usage is TRBV12-5 and J usage is TRBJ1-1, with D perhaps TRBD1 (5 bases). CDR1 is LGHNT, CDR2 FRNRAP, per germline. The CDR3 length is 13 residues. Trimming left V 5 bases short and J 3 bases short, with 10 bases between. The CDR3 nucleotides are TGTGCTAGTGGTCTTGACAGCTACACTGAAGCTTTCTTT. Its protein is CASGLDSYTEAFF.

This sequence joins TRBV27 and TRBJ2-3; 15 bases line up with TRBD2. From germline, CDR1 is MNHEY and CDR2 SMNVEV (reference sequence). The CDR3 has 19 amino acids. Unmatched junction bases numbered 6, after V lost 0 bases and J lost 2 bases. CDR3 sequence reads: CASSLSRTSGRGVTDTQYF. The CDR3 bases are TGTGCCAGCAGTTTATCACGGACTAGCGGGAGGGGGGTCACAGATACGCAGTATTTT.

This clone was detected a few times. This chain connects TRBV5-1 to TRBJ1-6, with D hard to call. Trimming took 6 bases from V and 6 from J, leaving 13 bases between them. The length of the CDR3 is 14 residues. Per the germline V gene, CDR1 is SGHRS and CDR2 is YFSETQ. CDR3 bases: TGCGCCAGCACCTTAGAGTGGAGTAATTCACCCCTCCACTTT. It is translated as CASTLEWSNSPLHF.

This chain joins TRBV6-1 and TRBJ1-4, with D perhaps TRBD1 (5 bases). The V end was cut by 4 bases, the J end by 6 bases, with 9 bases between. This CDR3 contains 13 residues. In germline, CDR1 is MNHNS, CDR2 SASEGT. The CDR3, as DNA: TGTGCCAGCAGTGGGGACTCTTATGAAAAACTGTTTTTT. It yields the protein CASSGDSYEKLFF.

The chain joins TRBV30 to TRBJ2-1; 9 bases are a match to TRBD2. CDR1 and CDR2 (germline): GTSNPN, SVGIG (reference sequence). The CDR3 is 16 residues long. V dropped 2 bases and J dropped 7; count of bases not matched to a gene: 12. DNA of the CDR3: TGTGCCTGGAGTAAGTGGAGCGGGGGGTCGGGAAATGAGCAGTTCTTC. Translating gives CAWSKWSGGSGNEQFF.

The CDR3 coding sequence is TGTGCCAGCAGCGGGGGGACATCCTCCTATGGCTACACCTTC. Protein: CASSGGTSSYGYTF. The genes are TRBV9 and TRBJ1-2; D may be TRBD1 (6 bases). Germline V lookup: CDR1 SGDLS, CDR2 YYNGEE. Trimming shortened V by 3 bases and J by 4 bases, and 13 bases separated the two germline ends. This CDR3 is 14 amino acids long. The full variable domain, with the rest looked up from reference TRBV9 and TRBJ1-2, is DSGVTQTPKHLITATGQRVTLRCSPRSGDLSVYWYQQSLDQGLQFLIQYYNGEERAKGNILERFSAQQFPDLHSELNLSSLELGDSALYFCASSGGTSSYGYTFGSGTRLTVV.

The chain carries TRBV10-3 and TRBJ1-1; the match to TRBD1 covers 9 bases. The germline V gene encodes CDR1 ENHRY and CDR2 SYGVKD. Trimming removed 6 bases from V and 3 bases from J; junction bases left unmatched: 8. The CDR3 has 15 residues. DNA of the CDR3: TGTGCCATCAGAGGGACAGGGTCGCGTGACACTGAAGCTTTCTTT. Translated: CAIRGTGSRDTEAFF.

V gene TRBV7-9 combines with J gene TRBJ1-4, with D perhaps matching TRBD1 (5 bases). Trimming removed 0 bases at V and 7 bases at J, with 9 bases between. The CDR3 is 14 residues long. Germline V CDR1 and CDR2: SEHNR, FQNEAQ (reference sequence). The CDR3 coding sequence is TGTGCCAGCAGCTTAGCCGGACACGGTGAAAAACTGTTTTTT. It specifies CASSLAGHGEKLFF.

The chain is built from TRBV18 and TRBJ1-2; TRBD1 might be the D (6 bases). The ends were cut back, 2 bases at V and 2 bases at J, with 9 bases in the middle. Germline V gene data show CDR1 as KGHSH and CDR2 as LQKENI. This CDR3 is 14 amino acids long. CDR3 protein: CASSPTGINYGYTF. CDR3 sequence (DNA): TGTGCCAGCTCACCAACAGGGATCAACTATGGCTACACCTTC.

V gene TRBV15 combines with J gene TRBJ1-4; perhaps TRBD1 as D (5 bases). The germline V and J ends were trimmed by 1 base and 7 bases, with 13 bases remaining between them. Germline-derived CDR1 and CDR2 are LNHNV and YYDKDF (reference sequence). The CDR3 is 15 amino acids. This CDR3 reads CATSRARGGVEKLFF. Here the CDR3 DNA reads TGTGCCACCAGCAGAGCGCGGGGGGGGGTTGAAAAACTGTTTTTT. Full variable domain (missing parts from reference TRBV15 and TRBJ1-4): DAMVIQNPRYQVTQFGKPVTLSCSQTLNHNVMYWYQQKSSQAPKLLFHYYDKDFNNEADTPDNFQSRRPNTSFCFLDIRSPGLGDTAMYLCATSRARGGVEKLFFGSGTQLSVL.

There are many counts of this clone. CDR3 bases: TGCGCCAGCAGCCCCCAACAGGGCGTCGAGCAGTACTTC. Its translation: CASSPQQGVEQYF. V and J are TRBV4-1 and TRBJ2-7, with D perhaps TRBD1 (6 bases). This CDR3 spans 13 amino acids. The ends were cut back, 4 bases at V and 6 bases at J, with 13 bases in the middle. Germline values: CDR1 MGHRA, CDR2 YSYEKL.

The V call is TRBV29-1, the J call TRBJ2-4, with TRBD2 matching 10 bases. Germline loops: CDR1 SQVTM, CDR2 ANQGSEA. The CDR3 is 14 residues long. Trimming took 6 bases from V and 5 from J; bases not matched to a gene: 7. Written as DNA, the CDR3 is TGCAGCGTCTCGAAAGCGGGAGGGCAAAACATTCAGTACTTC. Translating gives CSVSKAGGQNIQYF.

Of note for this clone: One end of the junction varies from germline; a read error may be responsible. This chain uses TRBV6-1 with TRBJ1-6; 7 positions agree with TRBD1. The CDR3 is 12 residues long. The germline CDR1 and CDR2 sequences are MNHNS and SASEGT. The CDR3, as DNA: TGTGCCAGCAGTGAACCCCTTACCGACAGGGAGTTT. The encoded protein is CASSEPLTDREF.

The chain carries TRBV7-6 and TRBJ2-2, with 7 bases matching TRBD2. The CDR3 has 15 residues. The V gene's germline CDR1 is SGHVS and CDR2 FNYEAQ. Germline trimming cut 0 bases from V and 2 bases from J; bases unmatched to any gene: 0. The CDR3 bases are TGTGCCAGCAGCTTAGCGACTAGCAACACCGGGGAGCTGTTTTTT. Translated, it gives CASSLATSNTGELFF. Combining the CDR3 with reference TRBV7-6 and TRBJ2-2 gives the whole variable domain GAGVSQSPRYKVTKRGQDVALRCDPISGHVSLYWYRQALGQGPEFLTYFNYEAQQDKSGLPNDRFSAERPEGSISTLTIQRTEQRDSAMYRCASSLATSNTGELFFGEGSRLTVL.